The source of this T cell receptor (beta chain) is a study of Graves' ophthalmopathy and Graves' hyperthyroidism. The germline V gene encodes CDR1 SQVTM and CDR2 ANQGSEA. The J segment lost 4 bases and the V segment lost 5 bases, leaving 8 bases of the junction unmatched. CDR3 length equals 14 residues. RNA transcripts were the source from which TCR beta CDR3 regions were amplified. An initial RT-PCR round employing HTBI primers preceded a second-round multiplex PCR. TCRdb reprocessed the multiplex PCR reads via MiXCR and lists one record per CDR3 protein. This sample has about 170,000 distinct CDR3 sequences; less than 45% occur once, and the top ten carry less than 6%.

The clonotype was recovered from a middle-aged woman with Graves' ophthalmopathy. The source material was peripheral blood. The genes are TRBV29-1 and TRBJ1-5; 7 nucleotides align to TRBD1. This CDR3 reads CSVRDSQANQPQHF. Written as DNA, the CDR3 is TGCAGCGTTAGGGACAGCCAAGCTAATCAGCCCCAGCATTTT.